This T cell receptor beta chain was identified in a study of T cell responses to AZD1222 COVID-19 vaccine. Details on this clone: What it binds is unknown.

The CDR3 runs 16 residues. V lost 0 bases to trimming and J lost 9 bases; unmatched junction nucleotides: 10. The germline V gene encodes CDR1 SGHRS and CDR2 YFSETQ. Profiled with immunoSEQ multiplex PCR; TCRdb holds only in-frame clones, not every one. In the table there are about 150,000 clones, around 90% of which are singletons. Findings and caveats of the study: Two AZD1222 doses significantly raised spike-specific TCR breadth and depth over controls. Nearly half of the spike-specific TCRs reportedly recognize variant regions that carry no mutations. Spike-wide coverage was observed for vaccine-associated CD4 TCRs, with dominant responses at 160-218 and 743-854.

The sequence was obtained from an adult who received the AZD1222 COVID-19 vaccine. The sequences come from peripheral blood, collected 28 days after the second AZD1222 dose. The J gene is TRBJ2-1, the V gene TRBV5-1; 9 bases line up with TRBD2. The CDR3 reads CASSLVVLAGFVEQFF. CDR3 DNA: TGCGCCAGCAGCTTGGTGGTCCTAGCGGGATTCGTTGAGCAGTTCTTC.